This T cell receptor (beta chain) came from a study of blood T cell repertoires in COVID-19. The method was immunoSEQ multiplex PCR; TCRdb's version includes in-frame clones alone and lacks a portion of them. Among 110,000 to 150,000 clones listed, approximately 80% were seen once. The V and J ends lost 4 bases and 4 bases respectively, with 8 bases between them. This CDR3 has 13 amino acids. CDR1 is LGHDT, CDR2 YNNKEL, per germline (reference sequence). This chain connects TRBV3-1 (or the pseudogene TRBV3-2) to TRBJ1-3; D gene unclear. The origin of this receptor is a woman aged 45-65 years who had recovered from COVID-19. Sample: PBMCs or T cells enriched from blood (not recorded which). The CDR3 sequence is CASSPSFGNTIYF. The CDR3, as DNA: TGTGCCAGCAGCCCGTCGTTCGGAAACACCATATATTTT.